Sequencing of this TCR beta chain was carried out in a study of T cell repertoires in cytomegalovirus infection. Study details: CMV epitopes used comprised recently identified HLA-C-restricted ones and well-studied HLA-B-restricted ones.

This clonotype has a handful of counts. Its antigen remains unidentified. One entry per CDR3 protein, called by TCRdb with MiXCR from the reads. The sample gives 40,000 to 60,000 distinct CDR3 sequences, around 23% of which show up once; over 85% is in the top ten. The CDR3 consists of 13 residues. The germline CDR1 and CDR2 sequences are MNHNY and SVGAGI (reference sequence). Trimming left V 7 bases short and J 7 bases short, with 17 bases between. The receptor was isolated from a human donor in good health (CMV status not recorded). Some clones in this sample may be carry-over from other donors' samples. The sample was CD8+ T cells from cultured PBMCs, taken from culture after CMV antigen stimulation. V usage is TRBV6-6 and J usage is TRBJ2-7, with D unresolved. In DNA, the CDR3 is TGTGCCAGCACAGTCTCACAAGTATTTGAGCAGTACTTC. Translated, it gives CASTVSQVFEQYF.